This T cell receptor beta chain was captured in a study of TIL therapy for anti-PD-1-resistant metastatic lung cancer. At the level of the study: Half of patients were current or former smokers.

Study-level results: TIL cultures after expansion showed higher clonality and lower diversity than baseline tumor (median 6% vs 31%).

Details on this clone: The antigen remains undetermined.

Described time point: pre-treatment sample, taken before nivolumab and TIL therapy. Most excised metastases sampled were pleural nodules or supraclavicular lymph nodes. Sequencing used immunoSEQ v3. Method: immunoSEQ multiplex PCR; TCRdb's copy keeps in-frame clones and lacks some. The repertoire holds some 7,000 clones, around 57% seen once, with around 8% in the top ten. The TCR comes from a person aged 25-79 years with non-small cell lung cancer. Sequenced material: tumor tissue, taken at baseline.

The CDR3 spells CASSLDLASRTDTQYF. The CDR3 DNA is TGTGCCAGCAGCTTAGATCTGGCTAGCCGCACAGATACGCAGTATTTT. The genes are TRBV11-2 and TRBJ2-3, with a tentative D call TRBD2 (5 bases). Germline assignment: CDR1 SGHAT and CDR2 FQNNGV. The CDR3 length is 16 residues. V dropped 0 bases and J dropped 1 base, with 11 bases sitting between them.